The 5 T cell receptor beta chains below were found in one sample sequenced in a study of cytomegalovirus exposure and HLA in healthy donors. The repertoire was sequenced with immunoSEQ multiplex PCR; TCRdb's copy has only in-frame clones and lacks some. The sample shows 92,000 or so clones, around 96% of them seen only once. The sample comprised PBMCs. These receptor sequences come from a man between 18 and 29 years old in good health and CMV-seronegative.

The V and J genes are TRBV4-2 and TRBJ1-4; D not resolved. Germline V gene data show CDR1 as LGHNA and CDR2 as YNFKEQ. V lost 1 base, J lost 13 bases, and 13 bases lay in between. The CDR3 spans 13 residues. The CDR3, as DNA: TGTGCCAGCAGCCAAGGTCCCCAGAGCGGACTGTTTTTT. It codes for CASSQGPQSGLFF.

The chain is built from TRBV6-5 and TRBJ1-4, with a tentative D call TRBD1 (5 bases). CDR1 and CDR2 (germline): MNHEY, SVGAGI. The V end lost 8 bases, the J end lost 5 bases, and 12 bases lay between the germline ends. The length of the CDR3 is 13 residues. The CDR3 coding sequence is TGTGCCAGCGGTTCAGGGAACAATGAAAAACTGTTTTTT. Protein product: CASGSGNNEKLFF.

The chain combines TRBV6-1 with TRBJ1-5; D call uncertain. The CDR3 contains 15 residues. Germline V gene lookup returns CDR1 MNHNS and CDR2 SASEGT. V was clipped by 0 bases and J by 1 base, with 7 bases between them. CDR3 region: CASSEARLSNQPQHF. CDR3 coding DNA: TGTGCCAGCAGTGAAGCGCGTCTAAGCAATCAGCCCCAGCATTTT.

The chain joins TRBV29-1 to TRBJ1-2; D is unresolved. The CDR3 extends over 11 amino acids. Germline V gene data show CDR1 as SQVTM and CDR2 as ANQGSEA. CDR3 sequence reads: CSVSGLYGYTF. DNA for the CDR3: TGCAGTGTTTCCGGACTCTATGGCTACACCTTC.

This sequence joins TRBV1 and TRBJ2-1; the table's D call, TRBD2, has no DNA check behind it. TRBV1 is flagged as a pseudogene. CDR3 length: 16 residues. The CDR3 DNA reads as TGCACCAGCAGCCAAGATCGTAGCGGGGGGGGGAATGAGCAGTTCTTC. This codes for CTSSQDRSGGGNEQFF.